This TCR beta chain was sequenced in a study of shared clonotypes between healthy human individuals. Study-wide points: Larger estimated richness was generally recorded for naive subsets relative to memory subsets.

CDR1 and CDR2 from the germline V gene are KGHSH and LQKENI. V was shortened by 4 bases and J by 7 bases, with 16 bases between the two germline ends. This CDR3 region has 15 residues. Turning to this clone: The antigen remains undetermined.

Those who donated were healthy HIV-negative adults, with no recent acute infections or vaccinations reported. The method was immunoSEQ multiplex PCR; TCRdb's version includes in-frame clones alone and lacks a portion of them. The data show about 2 million clones, roughly 94% seen once. This chain joins TRBV18 and TRBJ1-4, with D possibly TRBD1 on 6 matching bases. This receptor was taken from a man younger than 35 in good health. The material sequenced was naive CD4+ T cells sorted from blood. The subset here: CD45RA+ positively selected. The CDR3 DNA reads TGTGCCAGCTCACAAATACAGGGAATTCGTGAAAAACTGTTTTTT. Protein: CASSQIQGIREKLFF.